This TCR beta chain was recorded in a study of radiation and T cells in renal cell carcinoma (dated by TCRdb to between 2020 and 2021). As for the study more broadly: The samples were obtained from a clinical trial, where primary renal cell carcinomas were treated with 15 Gy stereotactic body radiation therapy and then removed by nephrectomy 4 weeks afterward. TCR beta sequencing covered some 55 samples in total, comprising some 26 tumors and around 27 peripheral blood samples. A total of roughly 4 million unique CDR3 nucleotide sequences, encoding 2.5 million to 3 million unique CDR3 amino acid sequences, were found across all 50 or so samples.

The germline V and J ends show losses of 2 bases and 1 base respectively, and no gene match explains 3 bases of the junction. Including cysteine and phenylalanine, the CDR3 has 15 amino acids. The only DNA kept is the CDR3, 45 bases in frame from the first base. The germline V gene (reference sequence) gives CDR1 as MNHNY and CDR2 as SVGAGI. What the authors observed across the whole study: Because the trial had a single-armed design, the trial could not examine how radiation dose or scheduling affected the TCR repertoire. Tracking of blood repertoire dynamics stopped at three to four weeks after treatment, with no follow-up past that point. No pretreatment tumor biopsies were available, so the baseline intratumoral presence of clonotypes could not be determined. In blood, the top tumor clonotypes increased from baseline to 2 weeks after radiation and then shrank by 4 weeks, which suggests a temporary expansion of tumor-resident clones.

This specimen's time point label, per the study, means: baseline pretreatment blood. This specimen's treatment or condition label, per the study, means: 15 Gy SBRT to primary tumor, nephrectomy 4 weeks later. To track tumor-enriched clonotypes, serial peripheral blood was sampled from radiation-treated patients at baseline and at 2 weeks and 4 weeks after SBRT. Renal cell carcinoma with clear cell pathology was present in all patients. Genomic DNA for TCR sequencing was prepared using the QIAamp DNA Blood Mini Kit (Qiagen). The analyses included just those samples that passed every quality control check. TCR beta libraries were generated from genomic DNA with the immunoSEQ kit, following the manufacturer's recommendations. For library preparation, a first multiplex PCR was performed with proprietary primers, followed by a second PCR in which unique barcodes were added, and bead cleanups were performed after each round. Each sample batch included a kit-provided positive control reaction and a negative control reaction. The final libraries were assessed on an Agilent 4200 TapeStation D1000 ScreenTape, pooled by volume, and quantified by qPCR. An Illumina NextSeq500 fitted with a MidOutput 150-cycle cartridge performed the sequencing, running 156 Read1 cycles and 15 Index1 cycles with the kit's custom primers. The pooled library was loaded at 0.75 to 1 pM, and approximately 18% PhiX control was spiked in. The authors' pipeline ran thus. Vendor-processed data were analyzed in R, and a clonotype was defined as all T cells sharing the same CDR3 nucleotide sequence. In the clone abundance analyses, frequencies in each sample were normalized to that sample's 10,000 most abundant clones. Before analysis, public T cell clones were removed, and these numbered fewer than six per sample on average. Tumor-enriched and baseline blood-enriched clonotypes were defined by at least a 32-fold difference in abundance between compartments. A beta-binomial differential abundance model was applied to find clonotypes that expanded or contracted between blood time points. Tumor-blood repertoire similarity was measured with the Baroni-Urbani and Buser coefficient, and group comparisons used two-tailed Wilcoxon tests in R. TCRdb stores this immuneACCESS table with in-frame sequences only. Part of the clones is absent; in the studies checked, under half of the shortfall reflects unresolved V genes, and no reason is known for the rest. That table gives V, J and clone size, and the DNA gave D and trimming. For this sample there are about 95,000 clones; about 86% appear just once. The ten biggest clones cover 6.5% to 8.5% of the sample.

About this clone itself: Its binding antigen is unknown. It has no much larger one-base neighbor in the sample; base qualities were not kept.

This sequence originates from a man over 45 with renal cell carcinoma. The sequence is built from TRBV6-6 and TRBJ1-1, and TRBD1 aligns with 8 junction nucleotides. Sequences were derived from blood, sampled from a patient whose treatment included radiotherapy and nephrectomy. The nucleotides read TGTGCCAGCAGTTACGGGACAGGCGGGAACACTGAAGCTTTCTTT. This translates into CASSYGTGGNTEAFF.